The 5 T cell receptor beta chains below come from one sample, sequenced in a study of T cell responses to AZD1222 COVID-19 vaccine. Sequencing used immunoSEQ multiplex PCR; TCRdb keeps in-frame clones, though not all of them. Here the sample spans around 100,000 clones, roughly 85% being singletons. The input for sequencing was peripheral blood, taken on day 0 of AZD1222 vaccination. Receptors originate from an adult in good health.

This clone has only one observation. The chain has TRBV27 and TRBJ1-1, with 9 nucleotides matching TRBD1. V dropped 6 bases and J dropped 6; count of bases not matched to a gene: 5. The germline V gene encodes CDR1 MNHEY and CDR2 SMNVEV (reference sequence). This CDR3 contains 13 residues. CDR3 loop: CASRDRGVPEAFF. DNA for the CDR3: TGTGCCAGCAGGGACAGGGGAGTCCCTGAAGCTTTCTTT.

The genes are TRBV19 and TRBJ1-5, with 9 bases fitting TRBD1. J gave up 5 bases and V 8 bases, and 10 bases lay outside the gene matches. There are 15 residues in the CDR3. The germline V gene has CDR1 LNHDA and CDR2 SQIVND (reference sequence). The chain's CDR3 is CASRPPQGAYQPQHF. DNA of the CDR3: TGTGCCAGTCGACCCCCACAGGGGGCTTATCAGCCCCAGCATTTT. Complete variable domain (other parts from reference TRBV19 and TRBJ1-5): DGGITQSPKYLFRKEGQNVTLSCEQNLNHDAMYWYRQDPGQGLRLIYYSQIVNDFQKGDIAEGYSVSREKKESFPLTVTSAQKNPTAFYLCASRPPQGAYQPQHFGDGTRLSIL.

The V gene is TRBV7-3, the J gene TRBJ2-2; D unclear. The CDR3 sequence is 13 residues long. Trimming left V 5 bases short and J 4 bases short, with 8 bases between. From germline, CDR1 is SGHTA and CDR2 FQGTGA. The DNA for the CDR3 is TGTGCCAGCAGCCCCGACATCACCGGGGAGCTGTTTTTT. Its protein is CASSPDITGELFF.

J is TRBJ1-2 and V is TRBV6-5; D might be TRBD1 (5 bases). This CDR3 has 15 residues. V lost 4 bases to trimming and J lost 0 bases, with 12 bases between them. Germline CDR1 is MNHEY and CDR2 is SVGAGI. The CDR3 DNA reads as TGTGCCAGCAGTTCGCCAACGGGGGCTAACTATGGCTACACCTTC. This encodes CASSSPTGANYGYTF.

The V gene is TRBV5-3, the J gene TRBJ2-2; 12 nucleotides agree with TRBD2. TRBV5-3 is noted as an ORF with a role that remains uncertain. V shed 2 bases, J shed 4 bases, and the junction held 24 bases outside the gene matches. CDR3 size: 23 residues. The CDR3 DNA sequence: TGTGCCAGAAGCTTAGTGAGGCTAAGGCGCCTGACTAGCGGGAGTCCGAGCACCGGGGAGCTGTTTTTT. It encodes CARSLVRLRRLTSGSPSTGELFF.